This TCR beta chain originates from a study of blood T cell repertoires in COVID-19. Only in-frame clones appear in the TCRdb table, and some are missing; sequencing was by immunoSEQ multiplex PCR. The repertoire includes 250,000 or so clones, 88% of them detected once, and under 0.95% sits in the top ten. Germline assignment: CDR1 MNHNY and CDR2 SVGAGI (reference sequence). The CDR3 runs to 15 residues. The junction had 5 bases not matched to a gene; V was cut back by 0 bases and J by 5 bases. The clonotype comes from a woman between 25 and 40 years old with acute or convalescent COVID-19. The genes are TRBV6-6 and TRBJ2-5; 8 bases fit TRBD1. Specimen: peripheral blood. The CDR3 protein is CASSYSDRARETQYF. CDR3 DNA: TGTGCCAGCAGTTACTCGGACAGGGCGCGGGAGACCCAGTACTTC.